The 15 T cell receptor beta chains given below trace back to one sample, sequenced in a study of long-term antiretroviral therapy in people with HIV. The assay, immunoSEQ v3.0, was run at survey level. Here immunoSEQ multiplex PCR was the method, and the copy in TCRdb shows in-frame clones only, minus some. This repertoire shows under 15,000 clones, roughly 80% found once; its top ten account for more than 15%. The source material was unsorted PBMCs, sampled 0.5 years before starting antiretroviral therapy. The receptors come from a woman aged 40-49 years with HIV.

The chain uses TRBV9 and TRBJ2-7, with 8 bases fitting TRBD2. Germline CDR1 and CDR2: SGDLS and YYNGEE. This CDR3 comprises 14 residues. With V trimmed by 0 bases and J by 6 bases, 5 bases remained unmatched. The CDR3 is CASSVAGGGGEQYF. For the CDR3, the DNA is TGTGCCAGCAGCGTAGCGGGGGGGGGTGGCGAGCAGTACTTC. Together with reference TRBV9 and TRBJ2-7, the CDR3 gives the full variable domain: DSGVTQTPKHLITATGQRVTLRCSPRSGDLSVYWYQQSLDQGLQFLIQYYNGEERAKGNILERFSAQQFPDLHSELNLSSLELGDSALYFCASSVAGGGGEQYFGPGTRLTVT.

The V and J genes are TRBV4-2 and TRBJ2-7; TRBD2 aligns across 11 bases. The germline gives CDR1 LGHNA, CDR2 YNFKEQ. There are 15 residues in the CDR3. V lost 2 bases, J lost 7 bases, and 7 bases stayed unmatched. CDR3 bases: TGTGCCAGCAGCCAACCACTAGCGGGAGCGGAAGAGCAGTACTTC. The encoded protein is CASSQPLAGAEEQYF.

The chain links TRBV27 to TRBJ1-2; tentative D call: TRBD1 (6 bases). Between the trimmed V and J ends, which lost 2 bases and 7 bases, there was a span of 17 bases. The CDR3 sequence is 15 residues long. CDR1 and CDR2 from the germline V gene are MNHEY and SMNVEV (reference sequence). The CDR3 region is CASSLTPGVSFGYTF. The CDR3 DNA reads as TGTGCCAGCAGTTTAACGCCAGGGGTGTCGTTTGGCTACACCTTC.

This chain connects TRBV11-2 to TRBJ2-5, with 8 bases that match TRBD1. Trimming took 5 bases from V and 5 from J; bases not matched to a gene: 1. Germline V gene lookup returns CDR1 SGHAT and CDR2 FQNNGV. The CDR3 runs to 12 residues. In DNA form, the CDR3 reads TGTGCCAGCAGCGGGGACAGGGAGACCCAGTACTTC. As protein: CASSGDRETQYF.

The rearrangement joins TRBV5-6 to TRBJ2-1; D may be TRBD2 (5 bases). Germline CDR1 SGHDT, CDR2 YYEEEE. CDR3 length equals 12 residues. V lost 0 bases and J 15 bases, leaving 13 bases between the germline ends. For the CDR3, the DNA is TGTGCCAGCAGCTTGGCCGGCGGGCTTGTGTTCTTC. Protein sequence: CASSLAGGLVFF.

This chain connects TRBV6-6 to TRBJ2-1; TRBD1 matches at 9 bases. The junction had 5 bases not matched to a gene; V was cut back by 3 bases and J by 8 bases. The CDR3 spans 14 residues. Per the germline V gene, CDR1 is MNHNY and CDR2 is SVGAGI (reference sequence). The CDR3 DNA reads as TGTGCCAGCAGTTATGTCCGGACAGGGGATGAGCAGTTCTTC. Translated, it gives CASSYVRTGDEQFF.

This clone was detected only a few times. The rearrangement joins TRBV7-2 to TRBJ2-7; perhaps TRBD1 as D (7 bases). The V gene's germline CDR1 is SGHTA and CDR2 FQGNSA. Trimming left V 5 bases short and J 5 bases short, with 28 bases between. The CDR3 totals 18 residues. The chain's CDR3 is CASSQGDPGTPVLNEQYF. The CDR3 DNA is TGTGCCAGCAGCCAGGGGGATCCCGGGACTCCAGTCCTGAACGAGCAGTACTTC.

V and J are TRBV2 and TRBJ1-5; D ambiguous. Trimming removed 3 bases from V and 0 bases from J, with 15 bases in between. The CDR3 sequence is 17 residues long. Germline CDR1 and CDR2: SNHLY and FYNNEI. The CDR3 is CASSEALTGYSNQPQHF. Here the CDR3 DNA reads TGTGCCAGCAGTGAGGCCTTAACCGGCTATAGCAATCAGCCCCAGCATTTT.

The gene calls are TRBV11-2 and TRBJ2-7; 7 bases align to TRBD1. The germline V gene has CDR1 SGHAT and CDR2 FQNNGV. Losses at the gene ends were 5 bases for V and 4 bases for J; bases not matched to a gene: 14. The CDR3 sequence is 16 residues long. The CDR3 DNA is TGTGCCAGCAGCCCAATATCCCGACAGGGCTTGTACGAGCAGTACTTC. The encoded protein is CASSPISRQGLYEQYF. Supplemented by reference TRBV11-2 and TRBJ2-7, the full variable domain reads EAGVAQSPRYKIIEKRQSVAFWCNPISGHATLYWYQQILGQGPKLLIQFQNNGVVDDSQLPKDRFSAERLKGVDSTLKIQPAKLEDSAVYLCASSPISRQGLYEQYFGPGTRLTVT.

The chain combines TRBV5-6 with TRBJ1-1; D not resolved. V lost 5 bases and J 0 bases, leaving 11 bases between the germline ends. There are 14 residues in the CDR3. The V gene's germline CDR1 is SGHDT and CDR2 YYEEEE. The CDR3 here is CASSSVSVNTEAFF. The CDR3 coding sequence is TGTGCCAGCAGTTCCGTTAGTGTGAACACTGAAGCTTTCTTT.

J is TRBJ2-7 and V is TRBV6-5; D gene unclear. Germline CDR1 is MNHEY and CDR2 is SVGAGI. The CDR3 totals 15 residues. Trimming took 6 bases from V and 4 from J, leaving 19 bases between them. CDR3 sequence: CASSLHVLHAYEQYF. CDR3 coding DNA: TGTGCCAGCAGCCTCCATGTCTTACATGCGTACGAGCAGTACTTC.

This clone is deemed medium-sized. This chain connects TRBV18 to TRBJ1-2; perhaps TRBD1 as D (6 bases). CDR1 is KGHSH and CDR2 is LQKENI in the germline V gene. V was shortened by 6 bases and J by 4 bases, with 15 bases between the two germline ends. The CDR3 spans 14 residues. The CDR3 region is CASSPGAAFYGYTF. The CDR3 DNA sequence: TGTGCCAGCTCTCCAGGGGCCGCGTTCTATGGCTACACCTTC.

The J gene is TRBJ1-5, the V gene TRBV5-1; D is unresolved. V shed 0 bases and J shed 2 bases, with 6 bases lying between them. The CDR3 is made up of 14 amino acids. The germline gives CDR1 SGHRS, CDR2 YFSETQ. The CDR3 loop reads CASSLGDGNQPQHF. Here the CDR3 DNA reads TGCGCCAGCAGCTTGGGAGACGGCAATCAGCCCCAGCATTTT.

This chain joins TRBV5-6 and TRBJ2-1; D unresolved. CDR1 is SGHDT, CDR2 YYEEEE, per germline. This CDR3 comprises 15 residues. V lost 3 bases to trimming and J lost 0 bases, with 10 bases between them. CDR3 residues: CASSYPGFSYNEQFF. CDR3 nucleotides: TGTGCCAGCAGCTATCCCGGGTTCTCCTACAATGAGCAGTTCTTC. The full variable domain, completed using reference TRBV5-6 and TRBJ2-1, is DAGVTQSPTHLIKTRGQQVTLRCSPKSGHDTVSWYQQALGQGPQFIFQYYEEEERQRGNFPDRFSGHQFPNYSSELNVNALLLGDSALYLCASSYPGFSYNEQFFGPGTRLTVL.

J is TRBJ2-1 and V is TRBV19; D may be TRBD2 (6 bases). Germline CDR1 and CDR2: LNHDA and SQIVND (reference sequence). Deletions cut 6 bases from V and 0 bases from J, with 15 bases between. This CDR3 is built from 16 residues. This CDR3 reads CASRRGRFSSYNEQFF. The CDR3 DNA reads as TGTGCCAGTAGGCGGGGACGTTTTAGCTCCTACAATGAGCAGTTCTTC.